This T cell receptor beta chain was sequenced for a study of blood T cells in healthy people across ages. In the study overall: About one barcoded TCR beta cDNA was captured per two T cells. Overall study results and limits: Diversity was higher, and naive CD4+ cells more numerous, in long-lived donors than in aged donors. Higher naive T cell percentage went strongly together with higher TCR beta diversity.

About this clonotype: Its specificity is unknown.

Through a sample-barcoded 5' primer and a J-beta primer mix, a second PCR was run for roughly 6 to 12 cycles. TCRdb passed the 5' RACE reads through MiXCR, listing each CDR3 protein once. The sample yields 2 million or so distinct CDR3 sequences, around half seen once. Healthy Caucasian individuals from Russia aged roughly 6 to 90 served as donors. The CDR3 totals 17 residues. Germline CDR1 SGHRS, CDR2 YFSETQ. V was shortened by 3 bases and J by 5 bases, with 21 bases between the two germline ends. The V gene is TRBV5-1, the J gene TRBJ2-1, with a weak D call TRBD1 (6 bases). This sequence was found in a woman aged 40-49 years in good health. Sequences were obtained from blood. CDR3 sequence: CASSSTPAGTNDNEQFF. Written as DNA, the CDR3 is TGCGCCAGCAGCTCGACCCCCGCCGGGACAAACGACAATGAGCAGTTCTTC.